The source of this T cell receptor (beta chain) is a study of blood T cells in healthy people across ages. A second PCR, run for roughly 7 to 12 cycles, used a sample-barcoded 5' primer plus a J-beta primer mix. TCRdb re-called the 5' RACE reads through MiXCR, storing one row per CDR3 protein. The table includes roughly 720,000 distinct CDR3 sequences, approximately 55% detected once. CDR1 and CDR2 from the germline V gene are SGHNT and YYREEE (reference sequence). This CDR3 has 15 amino acids. The V gene end was trimmed by 2 bases and the J gene end by 4 bases; junction bases not matched to a gene: 4.

The chain has TRBV5-4 and TRBJ2-3; 10 nucleotides agree with TRBD2. The receptor was derived from a man at least 80 years old in good health. Sequencing was carried out using blood. The CDR3 loop is CASSFELAGADTQYF. CDR3 sequence (DNA): TGTGCCAGCAGCTTCGAGCTAGCGGGAGCAGATACGCAGTATTTT.